These 26 T cell receptor beta chains were all obtained from the same sample, sequenced in a study of blood T cell repertoires in COVID-19. Generated by immunoSEQ multiplex PCR, the TCRdb table keeps only in-frame clones and is missing some. Of approximately 200,000 clones in the sample, roughly 86% were seen once. The source material was peripheral blood. Source of these receptors: a woman aged 55-70 years with acute or convalescent COVID-19.

The chain recombines TRBV5-1 with TRBJ1-4; no clear D. The ends were cut back, 2 bases at V and 6 bases at J, with 8 bases in the middle. CDR3 length: 13 residues. CDR1 is SGHRS and CDR2 is YFSETQ in the germline V gene. The CDR3, as DNA: TGCGCCAGCAGCTTAGATTCGGATGAAAAACTGTTTTTT. It specifies CASSLDSDEKLFF. Full variable domain (remainder filled in from reference TRBV5-1 and TRBJ1-4): KAGVTQTPRYLIKTRGQQVTLSCSPISGHRSVSWYQQTPGQGLQFLFEYFSETQRNKGNFPGRFSGRQFSNSRSEMNVSTLELGDSALYLCASSLDSDEKLFFGSGTQLSVL.

V is TRBV29-1 and J is TRBJ2-7, with 11 bases lining up with TRBD2. The junction had 12 bases not matched to a gene; V was cut back by 5 bases and J by 3 bases. CDR3 size: 16 residues. The germline V gene has CDR1 SQVTM and CDR2 ANQGSEA. The CDR3 here is CSVQTQTSGIVYEQYF. DNA of the CDR3: TGCAGCGTTCAGACCCAGACTAGCGGGATTGTCTACGAGCAGTACTTC.

The sample holds one count of this clone. The chain employs TRBV25-1 and TRBJ2-7; 10 bases map to TRBD1. J was trimmed by 2 bases and V by 6 bases; bases with no gene match: 4. The CDR3 loop spans 14 amino acids. Germline loops: CDR1 MGHDK, CDR2 SYGVNS. CDR3 bases: TGTGCCAGCAGAAAAGGACAGGGGGCCTACGAGCAGTACTTC. This gives the protein CASRKGQGAYEQYF.

V gene TRBV4-3 combines with J gene TRBJ2-3, with D perhaps TRBD1 (6 bases). The CDR3 is made up of 14 amino acids. The germline CDR1 and CDR2 sequences are LGHNA and YSLEER. The ends were cut back, 4 bases at V and 2 bases at J, with 10 bases in the middle. CDR3 coding DNA: TGCGCCAGCAGCCTTCAGGGGTACACAGATACGCAGTATTTT. Amino acid sequence: CASSLQGYTDTQYF.

This clone was detected once. The genes are TRBV28 and TRBJ2-1, with TRBD2 matching 12 bases. CDR1 and CDR2 (germline): MDHEN, SYDVKM. The CDR3 extends over 17 amino acids. Trimming cost V 6 bases and J 4 bases; bases outside gene matches: 10. This CDR3 is CASSPRLAGDNYNEQFF. CDR3 bases: TGTGCCAGCAGCCCCAGACTAGCGGGGGACAATTACAATGAGCAGTTCTTC.

The rearrangement uses TRBV5-4 and TRBJ2-2, with TRBD1 identical over 7 bases. The CDR3 contains 14 residues. The germline V gene has CDR1 SGHNT and CDR2 YYREEE (reference sequence). V shed 7 bases, J shed 5 bases, and the junction held 8 bases outside the gene matches. CDR3 DNA sequence: TGTGCCAGCGGTCGAACAGGGGTGACCGGGGAGCTGTTTTTT. It specifies CASGRTGVTGELFF.

V usage is TRBV6-5 and J usage is TRBJ1-2; 7 nucleotides align to TRBD1. This CDR3 has 13 amino acids. Germline loops: CDR1 MNHEY, CDR2 SVGAGI. The V segment lost 8 bases and the J segment 3 bases; nucleotides outside the gene matches: 6. CDR3 residues: CASRGQLYYGYTF. CDR3 nucleotides: TGTGCCAGCCGGGGACAGCTATACTATGGCTACACCTTC.

This clone was seen a few times. The chain has TRBV9 and TRBJ1-2, with D perhaps TRBD1 (5 bases). Germline V gene lookup returns CDR1 SGDLS and CDR2 YYNGEE. Between the trimmed V and J ends, which lost 0 bases and 4 bases, there was a span of 10 bases. The CDR3 is made up of 14 amino acids. Written as DNA, the CDR3 is TGTGCCAGCAGCGTAGTGACGACAGCCTATGGCTACACCTTC. Protein product: CASSVVTTAYGYTF.

The chain employs TRBV2 and TRBJ1-3; TRBD1 aligns across 10 bases. Germline values: CDR1 SNHLY, CDR2 FYNNEI. V lost 5 bases to trimming and J lost 4 bases; unmatched junction nucleotides: 5. The CDR3 has 15 amino acids. This chain's CDR3 is CASSRDRGSGNTIYF. The CDR3 DNA reads as TGTGCCAGCAGTCGGGACAGGGGATCCGGAAACACCATATATTTT.

V and J are TRBV29-1 and TRBJ1-2; 9 positions match TRBD1. In germline, CDR1 is SQVTM, CDR2 ANQGSEA. V was clipped by 7 bases and J by 4 bases; unmatched bases: 7. The CDR3 totals 13 residues. The CDR3 spells CSGGTGWGYGYTF. CDR3 DNA sequence: TGCAGCGGGGGGACAGGGTGGGGCTATGGCTACACCTTC.

The V and J genes are TRBV15 and TRBJ1-5, with a weak D call TRBD1 (5 bases). V shed 6 bases and J shed 2 bases, with 11 bases lying between them. This CDR3 spans 14 amino acids. The germline V gene encodes CDR1 LNHNV and CDR2 YYDKDF (reference sequence). For the CDR3, the DNA is TGTGCCACCAGGCCCTTAGGGGGCAATCAGCCCCAGCATTTT. It is translated as CATRPLGGNQPQHF. The full variable domain, its missing parts supplied by reference TRBV15 and TRBJ1-5, is DAMVIQNPRYQVTQFGKPVTLSCSQTLNHNVMYWYQQKSSQAPKLLFHYYDKDFNNEADTPDNFQSRRPNTSFCFLDIRSPGLGDTAMYLCATRPLGGNQPQHFGDGTRLSIL.

The CDR3 DNA sequence: TGTGCCAGCAGCTTAGAGCGAGGGGAAGCTTTCTTT. Its protein product is CASSLERGEAFF. V is TRBV7-2 and J is TRBJ1-1, with D uncertain. In germline, CDR1 is SGHTA, CDR2 FQGNSA. The CDR3 spans 12 residues. The V gene lost 1 base and the J gene lost 8 bases, with 8 bases spanning the gap.

V usage is TRBV6-6 and J usage is TRBJ1-4, with D maybe TRBD1 (6 bases). In germline, CDR1 is MNHNY, CDR2 SVGAGI (reference sequence). Trimming stripped 5 bases from V and 4 bases from J, with 23 bases between. CDR3 length: 18 residues. For the CDR3, the DNA is TGTGCCAGCAGTCCCCCACCGACAGGAGTGGGTATTAATGAAAAACTGTTTTTT. This translates into CASSPPPTGVGINEKLFF.

The chain combines TRBV30 with TRBJ1-3; TRBD1 is a possible D gene (5 bases). V lost 2 bases and J lost 0, with 8 bases in between. Germline CDR1 GTSNPN, CDR2 SVGIG (reference sequence). The CDR3 sequence is 14 residues long. CDR3 coding DNA: TGTGCCTGGAGTACAGGCCTCTCTGGAAACACCATATATTTT. Translated, it gives CAWSTGLSGNTIYF. The full variable domain, in which reference TRBV30 and TRBJ1-3 provide the parts outside the CDR3, is SQTIHQWPATLVQPVGSPLSLECTVEGTSNPNLYWYRQAAGRGLQLLFYSVGIGQISSEVPQNLSASRPQDRQFILSSKKLLLSDSGFYLCAWSTGLSGNTIYFGEGSWLTVV.

This rearrangement joins TRBV3-1 (or the pseudogene TRBV3-2) to TRBJ2-3; the match to TRBD2 covers 13 bases. The germline CDR1 and CDR2 sequences are LGHDT and YNNKEL (reference sequence). The CDR3 covers 16 residues. Trimming took 4 bases from V and 4 from J; bases not matched to a gene: 5. The chain's CDR3 is CASSLGLAGVPDTQYF. CDR3 DNA: TGTGCCAGCAGCCTCGGACTAGCGGGAGTCCCAGATACGCAGTATTTT.

This clone appeared once. This chain links TRBV21-1 with TRBJ1-2; the table's D call, TRBD1, has no DNA check behind it. TRBV21-1 is a known pseudogene. This CDR3 is 18 amino acids long. CDR3 nucleotides: TGTGCCAGCAGCAAAGCGGACAGGGATTGCGGGGATAGCTATGGCTACACCTTC. Its protein is CASSKADRDCGDSYGYTF.

V is TRBV7-2 and J is TRBJ1-1, with TRBD1 matching 7 bases. J gave up 5 bases and V 4 bases, and 7 bases lay outside the gene matches. From germline, CDR1 is SGHTA and CDR2 FQGNSA. The CDR3 runs 14 residues. CDR3 amino acids: CASSSTRGQTEAFF. The DNA of the CDR3 is TGTGCCAGCAGCTCCACTAGGGGGCAGACTGAAGCTTTCTTT. The variable domain in full, with the rest retrieved from reference TRBV7-2 and TRBJ1-1, is GAGVSQSPSNKVTEKGKDVELRCDPISGHTALYWYRQSLGQGLEFLIYFQGNSAPDKSGLPSDRFSAERTGGSVSTLTIQRTQQEDSAVYLCASSSTRGQTEAFFGQGTRLTVV.

The V and J genes are TRBV24-1 and TRBJ2-2; 10 positions agree with TRBD1. V was pared by 6 bases and J by 0 bases, with 6 bases of the junction left unmatched. This CDR3 has 17 residues. Germline V gives CDR1 KGHDR, CDR2 SFDVKD. CDR3 sequence: CATSTRTGGTNTGELFF. CDR3 DNA sequence: TGTGCCACCAGTACACGGACAGGGGGGACGAACACCGGGGAGCTGTTTTTT.

Only one count was recorded for this clone. The chain couples TRBV27 to TRBJ1-1; 10 nucleotides match TRBD1. This CDR3 is 16 amino acids long. With V trimmed by 2 bases and J by 5 bases, 8 bases remained unmatched. CDR1 MNHEY and CDR2 SMNVEV come from the germline V gene (reference sequence). The CDR3 reads CASSLRPGTGVTEAFF. In DNA, the CDR3 is TGTGCCAGCAGTTTAAGGCCAGGGACAGGGGTGACTGAAGCTTTCTTT.

This clone was observed once. The chain joins TRBV28 to TRBJ1-6; 9 nucleotides line up with TRBD1. The V gene end was trimmed by 6 bases and the J gene end by 9 bases; junction bases not matched to a gene: 15. Per the germline V gene, CDR1 is MDHEN and CDR2 is SYDVKM. This CDR3 is built from 17 residues. Here the CDR3 DNA reads TGTGCCAGCAGCCTCCCCAGGACAGGGGTTCGTGGTTCACCCCTCCACTTT. Protein sequence: CASSLPRTGVRGSPLHF.

The rearrangement uses TRBV5-4 and TRBJ1-2, with D perhaps TRBD1 (6 bases). V lost 0 bases to trimming and J lost 6 bases, with 18 bases between them. Germline CDR1 is SGHNT and CDR2 is YYREEE (reference sequence). The CDR3 loop spans 16 amino acids. The CDR3 DNA sequence: TGTGCCAGCAGCTTGGCGATCCCGGGCAGGGGAGATGGCTACACCTTC. Residues: CASSLAIPGRGDGYTF.

The chain is built from TRBV30 and TRBJ1-1, with D possibly matching TRBD1 (5 bases). CDR1 and CDR2 from the germline V gene are GTSNPN and SVGIG (reference sequence). The CDR3 consists of 14 residues. Trimming cost V 4 bases and J 1 base, with 13 bases left between them. The CDR3: CAWKRRGTNTEAFF. Here the CDR3 DNA reads TGTGCCTGGAAACGGAGGGGAACGAACACTGAAGCTTTCTTT.

V usage is TRBV5-6 and J usage is TRBJ1-2; 9 bases align to TRBD1. This CDR3 has 15 amino acids. With 2 bases clipped from V and 1 base from J, the junction kept 3 bases outside the gene matches. Germline CDR1 SGHDT, CDR2 YYEEEE. The DNA for the CDR3 is TGTGCCAGCAGCTTCCGGGACAGGGTTAACTATGGCTACACCTTC. It yields the protein CASSFRDRVNYGYTF.

The rearrangement uses TRBV5-1 and TRBJ1-2; 8 bases are a match to TRBD1. The CDR3 contains 13 residues. With 0 bases clipped from V and 7 bases from J, the junction kept 2 bases outside the gene matches. Germline CDR1 and CDR2: SGHRS and YFSETQ. The CDR3, as DNA: TGCGCCAGCAGCTTGGCCGACAGGGGTGGCTACACCTTC. Translated: CASSLADRGGYTF.

In DNA form, the CDR3 reads TGTGCCACCAGCGTTACAGGCTCTGGGGCCAACGTCCTGACTTTC. It encodes CATSVTGSGANVLTF. This sequence joins TRBV15 and TRBJ2-6, with D maybe TRBD1 (5 bases). This CDR3 has 15 residues. The germline V and J ends were trimmed by 5 bases and 0 bases, with 8 bases remaining between them. Germline V CDR1 and CDR2: LNHNV, YYDKDF (reference sequence). Together with reference TRBV15 and TRBJ2-6, the CDR3 gives the full variable domain: DAMVIQNPRYQVTQFGKPVTLSCSQTLNHNVMYWYQQKSSQAPKLLFHYYDKDFNNEADTPDNFQSRRPNTSFCFLDIRSPGLGDTAMYLCATSVTGSGANVLTFGAGSRLTVL.

The chain combines TRBV3-1 (or the pseudogene TRBV3-2) with TRBJ1-2, with 7 bases fitting TRBD1. This CDR3 has 13 amino acids. V trimming: 3 bases; J trimming: 6 bases; junction bases outside the gene matches: 4. Germline-derived CDR1 and CDR2 are LGHDT and YNNKEL (reference sequence). This chain's CDR3 is CASSQTGLHGYTF. DNA of the CDR3: TGTGCCAGCAGCCAGACAGGGCTACATGGCTACACCTTC.